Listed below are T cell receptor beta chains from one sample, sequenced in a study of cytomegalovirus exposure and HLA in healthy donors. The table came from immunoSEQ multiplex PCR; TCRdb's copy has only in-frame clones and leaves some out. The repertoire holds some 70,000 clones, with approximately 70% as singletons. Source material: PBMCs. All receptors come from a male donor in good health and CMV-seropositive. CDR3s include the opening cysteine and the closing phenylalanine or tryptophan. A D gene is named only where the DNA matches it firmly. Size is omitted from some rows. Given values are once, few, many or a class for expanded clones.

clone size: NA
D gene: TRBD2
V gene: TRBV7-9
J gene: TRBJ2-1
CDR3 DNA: TGTGCCAGCAGCCCCCCGGGACTAGCGGGAGCCGGAGAGCAGTTCTTC
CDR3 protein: CASSPPGLAGAGEQFF

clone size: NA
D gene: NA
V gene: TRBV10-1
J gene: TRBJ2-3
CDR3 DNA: TGCGCCAGCAGTGAGTCGCCCAGCGGCACAGATACGCAGTATTTT
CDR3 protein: CASSESPSGTDTQYF

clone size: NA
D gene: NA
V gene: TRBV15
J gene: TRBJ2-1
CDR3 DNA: TGTGCCACCAGCAGAGGAGTATACAATGAGCAGTTCTTC
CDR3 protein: CATSRGVYNEQFF

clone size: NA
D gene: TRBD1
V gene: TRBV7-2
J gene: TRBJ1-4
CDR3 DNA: TGTGCCAGCAGCTCAAGACAGGGGGTTAGTGAAAAACTGTTTTTT
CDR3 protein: CASSSRQGVSEKLFF

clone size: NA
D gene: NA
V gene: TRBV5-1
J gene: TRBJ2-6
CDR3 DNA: TGCGCCAGCAGCCGGACATATAGCTCTGGGGCCAACGTCCTGACTTTC
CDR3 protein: CASSRTYSSGANVLTF

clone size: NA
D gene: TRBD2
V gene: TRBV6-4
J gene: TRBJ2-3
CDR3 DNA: TGTGCCAGCAGTTCCCTAGCGGGGGGGCCCGCAGATACGCAGTATTTT
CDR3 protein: CASSSLAGGPADTQYF

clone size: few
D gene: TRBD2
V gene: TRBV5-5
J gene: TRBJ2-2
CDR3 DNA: TGTGCCAGCAGCATTGGACTAGAACGAGCCGGGGAGCTGTTTTTT
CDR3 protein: CASSIGLERAGELFF

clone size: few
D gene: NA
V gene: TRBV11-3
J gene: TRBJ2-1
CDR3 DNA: TGTGCCAGCGGACCCGCGGGCACCGTAGGCAATGAGCAGTTCTTC
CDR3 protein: CASGPAGTVGNEQFF

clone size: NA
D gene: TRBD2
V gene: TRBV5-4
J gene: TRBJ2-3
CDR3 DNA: TGTGCCAGCAGCTCAGCGGGGGGGCGTCCAGATACGCAGTATTTT
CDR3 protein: CASSSAGGRPDTQYF

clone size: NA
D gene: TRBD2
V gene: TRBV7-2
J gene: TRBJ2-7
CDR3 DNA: TGTGCCAGCAGTATAGCGGGAGGGCCCTACGAGCAGTACTTC
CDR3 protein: CASSIAGGPYEQYF

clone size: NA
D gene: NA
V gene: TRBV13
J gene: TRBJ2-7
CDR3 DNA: TGTGCCAGCAGCTTACGCGGCAGGGGTCCCTACGAGCAGTACTTC
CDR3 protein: CASSLRGRGPYEQYF

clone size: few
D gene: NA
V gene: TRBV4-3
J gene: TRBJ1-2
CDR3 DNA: TGCGCCAGCAGCCAAGTAATAAATCTAGGGGTGTATGGCTACACCTTC
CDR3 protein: CASSQVINLGVYGYTF

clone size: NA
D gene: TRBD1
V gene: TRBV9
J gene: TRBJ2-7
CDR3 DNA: TGTGCCAGCGGAAGGGGGACAGGGAGTGGGGAGCAGTACTTC
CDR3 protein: CASGRGTGSGEQYF

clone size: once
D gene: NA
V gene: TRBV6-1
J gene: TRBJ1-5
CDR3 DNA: TGCGCCAGCAGTGCCACAGGTAGCAATCAGCCCCAGCATTTT
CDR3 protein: CASSATGSNQPQHF

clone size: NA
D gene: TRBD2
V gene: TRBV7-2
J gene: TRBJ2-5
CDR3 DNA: TGTGCCAGCAGTTCTCCACCGGGACTAGCGGGAGTAGGGGAGACCCAGTACTTC
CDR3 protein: CASSSPPGLAGVGETQYF

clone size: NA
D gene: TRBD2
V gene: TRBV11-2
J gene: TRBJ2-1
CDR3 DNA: TGTGCCAGCAGCTTACCGACGGGAGGGCATCAGTTCTTC
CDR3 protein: CASSLPTGGHQFF

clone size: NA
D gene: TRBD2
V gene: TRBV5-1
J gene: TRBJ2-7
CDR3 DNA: TGCGCCAGCAGCTTGGTTAGCGGGAGCTACGAGCAGTACTTC
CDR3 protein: CASSLVSGSYEQYF

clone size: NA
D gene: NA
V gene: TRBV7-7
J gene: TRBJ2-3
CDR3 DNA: TGTGCCAGCAGTTTCTATCCGGGGGCAGATACGCAGTATTTT
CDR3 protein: CASSFYPGADTQYF

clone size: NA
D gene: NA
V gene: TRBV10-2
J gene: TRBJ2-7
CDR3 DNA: TGCGCCAGCAGTGAGGCGGGGCCCGTGAGCTCCTACGAGCAGTACTTC
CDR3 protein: CASSEAGPVSSYEQYF

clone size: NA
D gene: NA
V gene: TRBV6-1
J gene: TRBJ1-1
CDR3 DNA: TGTGCCAGCAGTGAACTATTCGGTCGGGGGGTTAGTGAAGCTTTCTTT
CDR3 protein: CASSELFGRGVSEAFF

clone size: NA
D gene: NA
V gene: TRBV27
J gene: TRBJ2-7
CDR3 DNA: TGTGCCAGCAGTTTACAACAGGGTCAACCTCCCTACGAGCAGTACTTC
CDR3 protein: CASSLQQGQPPYEQYF

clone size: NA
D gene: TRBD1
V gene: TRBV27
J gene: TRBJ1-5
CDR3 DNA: TGTGCCGGCAGTACCACCGGGACAGGGATAAATCAGCCCCAGCATTTT
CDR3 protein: CAGSTTGTGINQPQHF

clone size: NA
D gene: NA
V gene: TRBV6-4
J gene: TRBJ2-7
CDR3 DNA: TGTGCCAGCAGTGTGGAAGCGGGCGCCGAGCAGTACTTC
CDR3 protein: CASSVEAGAEQYF

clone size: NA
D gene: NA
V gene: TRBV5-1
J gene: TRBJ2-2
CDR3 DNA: TGCGCCAGCAATGGAGAGCCCTCGAACACCGGGGAGCTGTTTTTT
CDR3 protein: CASNGEPSNTGELFF

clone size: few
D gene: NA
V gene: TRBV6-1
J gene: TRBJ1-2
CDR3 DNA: TGTGCCAGCAGTGAAGCGGGCGGGAACTATGGCTACACCTTC
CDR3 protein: CASSEAGGNYGYTF

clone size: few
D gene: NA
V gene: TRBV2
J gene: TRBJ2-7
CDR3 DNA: TGTGCCAGCAGCGAGGGCCAGGGGAACTACGAGCAGTACTTC
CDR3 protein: CASSEGQGNYEQYF

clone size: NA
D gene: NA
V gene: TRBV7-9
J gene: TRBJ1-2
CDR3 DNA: TGTTCCAGCAGCAAACTAGCTAACTATGGCTACACCTTC
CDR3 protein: CSSSKLANYGYTF

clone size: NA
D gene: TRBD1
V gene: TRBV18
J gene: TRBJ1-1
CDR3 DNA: TGTGCCAGCTCACCGACAGGGGGTGAAGCTTTCTTT
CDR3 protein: CASSPTGGEAFF

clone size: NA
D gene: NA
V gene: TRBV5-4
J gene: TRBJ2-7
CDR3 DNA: TGTGCCAGCAGCTTGTCAGGGGCCGTGGAGAAGCAGTACTTC
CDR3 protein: CASSLSGAVEKQYF

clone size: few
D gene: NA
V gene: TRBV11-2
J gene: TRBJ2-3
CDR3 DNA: TGTGCCAGCAGCTTAGGTGCCGGGGGTTCCACAGATACGCAGTATTTT
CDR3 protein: CASSLGAGGSTDTQYF

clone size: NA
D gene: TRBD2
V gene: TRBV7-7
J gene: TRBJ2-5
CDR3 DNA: TGTGCCAGCAGCTCATCGCGGACTAGCGGGGGGACCCAGTACTTC
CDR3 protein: CASSSSRTSGGTQYF

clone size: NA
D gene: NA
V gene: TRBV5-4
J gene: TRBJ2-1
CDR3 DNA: TGTGCCAGCACCCCTAACACAGCTCCCTACAATGAGCAGTTCTTC
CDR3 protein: CASTPNTAPYNEQFF

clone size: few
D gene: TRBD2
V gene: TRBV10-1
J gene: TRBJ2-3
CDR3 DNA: TGCGCCGGGACTAGCGGGGAGGGAACAGATACGCAGTATTTT
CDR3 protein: CAGTSGEGTDTQYF

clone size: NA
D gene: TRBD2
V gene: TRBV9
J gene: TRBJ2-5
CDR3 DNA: TGTGCCAGCAGCGCGCCCGGGACTAGCGGGGAGACCCAGTACTTC
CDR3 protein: CASSAPGTSGETQYF

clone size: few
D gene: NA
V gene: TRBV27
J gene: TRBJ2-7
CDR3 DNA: TGTGCCAGCAAAAGCTCGGGTATTGGTGGCGACGAGCAGTACTTC
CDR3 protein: CASKSSGIGGDEQYF

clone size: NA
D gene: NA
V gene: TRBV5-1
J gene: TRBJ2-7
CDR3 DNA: TGCGCCAGCAGCGACGGATTGCGGGGTCGCTCCTACGAGCAGTACTTC
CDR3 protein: CASSDGLRGRSYEQYF

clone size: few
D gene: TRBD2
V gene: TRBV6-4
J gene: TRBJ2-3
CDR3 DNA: TGTGCCAGCAGTGATGCGGGGGGCTCCACAGATACGCAGTATTTT
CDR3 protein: CASSDAGGSTDTQYF

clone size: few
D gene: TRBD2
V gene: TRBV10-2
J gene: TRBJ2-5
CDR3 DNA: TGCGCCAGCAAAGGACTAGCGGGGCAAGAGACCCAGTACTTC
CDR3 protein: CASKGLAGQETQYF

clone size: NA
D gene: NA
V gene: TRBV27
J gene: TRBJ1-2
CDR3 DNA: TGTGCCAGCAGTTTAGTTCAGGGGAGTAGCTATGGCTACACCTTC
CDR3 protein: CASSLVQGSSYGYTF

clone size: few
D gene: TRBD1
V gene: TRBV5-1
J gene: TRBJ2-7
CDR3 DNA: TGCGCCAGCAGCCACGGACAGGGATGGGACGAGCAGTACTTC
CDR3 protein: CASSHGQGWDEQYF

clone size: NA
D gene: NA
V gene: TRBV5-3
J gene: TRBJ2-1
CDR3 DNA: TGTGCCCTCCCCCCAGGGGACAATGAGCAGTTCTTC
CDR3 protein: CALPPGDNEQFF

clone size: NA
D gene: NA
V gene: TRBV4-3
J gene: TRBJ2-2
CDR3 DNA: TGCGCCAGCAGCCACTCGCGCTTGAACACCGGGGAGCTGTTTTTT
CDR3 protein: CASSHSRLNTGELFF

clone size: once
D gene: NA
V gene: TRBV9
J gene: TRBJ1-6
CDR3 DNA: TGTGCCAGCAGCGCAACCGGACTGATCGGTTCACCCCTCCACTTT
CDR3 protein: CASSATGLIGSPLHF

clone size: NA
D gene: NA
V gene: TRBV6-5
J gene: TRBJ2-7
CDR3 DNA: TGTGCCAGCACCAAGGGGGGGAACGGCGAGCAGTACTTC
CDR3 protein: CASTKGGNGEQYF

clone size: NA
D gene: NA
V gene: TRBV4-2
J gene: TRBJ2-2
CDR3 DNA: TGTGCCAGCAGCCAAGATGCCGGGAGGAACACCGGGGAGCTGTTTTTT
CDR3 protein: CASSQDAGRNTGELFF

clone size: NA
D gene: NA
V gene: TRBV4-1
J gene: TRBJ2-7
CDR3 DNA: TGCGCCAGCAGCCTCCGGACCGGGGGGCCCTACGAGCAGTACTTC
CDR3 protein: CASSLRTGGPYEQYF

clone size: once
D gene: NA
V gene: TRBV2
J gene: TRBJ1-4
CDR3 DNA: TGTGCCAGCAGTGGACAGACGGATGAAAAACTGTTTTTT
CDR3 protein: CASSGQTDEKLFF

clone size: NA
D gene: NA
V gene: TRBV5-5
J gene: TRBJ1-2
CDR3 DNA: TGTGCCAGCAGCTTCCTGGGGCATGGCTACACCTTC
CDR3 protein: CASSFLGHGYTF

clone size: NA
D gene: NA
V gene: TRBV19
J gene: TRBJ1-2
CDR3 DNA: TGTGCCAGTAAGGACACCCAGGGAAGGTATGGCTACACCTTC
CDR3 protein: CASKDTQGRYGYTF

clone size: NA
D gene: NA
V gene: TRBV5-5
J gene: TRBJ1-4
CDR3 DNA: TGTGCCAGCTCACGCCTGGCAGAAAAACTGTTTTTT
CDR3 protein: CASSRLAEKLFF

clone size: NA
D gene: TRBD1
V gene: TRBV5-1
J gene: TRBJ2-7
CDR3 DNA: TGCGCCAGCAGCTCCCTCGACAGGGTCTACGAGCAGTACTTC
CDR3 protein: CASSSLDRVYEQYF

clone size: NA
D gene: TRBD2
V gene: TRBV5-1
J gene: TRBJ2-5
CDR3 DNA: TGCGCCAGCAGCCAAGTTCCTACGCGGGAGCAGTACTTC
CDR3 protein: CASSQVPTREQYF

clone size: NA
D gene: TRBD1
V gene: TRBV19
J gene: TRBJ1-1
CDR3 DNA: TGTGCCAGTGTACAGGGGGCTTTGTTCACTGAAGCTTTCTTT
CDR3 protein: CASVQGALFTEAFF

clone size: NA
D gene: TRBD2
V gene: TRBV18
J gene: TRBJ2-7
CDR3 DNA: TGTGCCAGCTCGACTAGCGGGGGGGCCTACGAGCAGTACTTC
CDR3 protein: CASSTSGGAYEQYF

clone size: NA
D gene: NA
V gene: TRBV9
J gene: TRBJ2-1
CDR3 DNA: TGTGCCAGCAGCGTCCAACTAGCTAGTGAGCAGTTCTTC
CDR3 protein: CASSVQLASEQFF

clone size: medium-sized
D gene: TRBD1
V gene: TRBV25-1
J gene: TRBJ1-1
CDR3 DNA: TGTGCCAGCAGTAAACAGGGGACTGAAGCTTTCTTT
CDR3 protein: CASSKQGTEAFF

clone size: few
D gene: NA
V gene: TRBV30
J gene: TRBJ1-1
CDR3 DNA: TGTGCCTGGAGTGCGCGGAACACTGAAGCTTTCTTT
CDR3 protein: CAWSARNTEAFF